The next 15 T cell receptor beta chains were all read from a single sample in a study of cytomegalovirus exposure and HLA in healthy donors. Vbeta (60) and Jbeta (13) primers were used in the PCR. TCRdb's table, derived via immunoSEQ multiplex PCR, lists solely in-frame clones and lacks some. In total, the table holds approximately 34,000 clones. Source material: PBMCs. All receptors derive from a woman between 35 and 50 years old in good health and CMV-seropositive.

The V call is TRBV19, the J call TRBJ2-3; the match to TRBD1 covers 8 bases. Trimming at V came to 3 bases and at J to 4 bases, leaving 6 bases not matched to a gene. The CDR3 sequence is 15 residues long. Germline values: CDR1 LNHDA, CDR2 SQIVND (reference sequence). CDR3 in DNA: TGTGCCAGTAGTATGGGTACAGGGGGTGCAGATACGCAGTATTTT. Protein product: CASSMGTGGADTQYF.

CDR3 DNA sequence: TGTGCCAGCAGTCCTCCGTCCTACGAGCAGTACTTC. This gives the protein CASSPPSYEQYF. This sequence joins TRBV7-2 and TRBJ2-7; no firm D call. Germline loops: CDR1 SGHTA, CDR2 FQGNSA. The CDR3 has 12 residues. Deletions cut 6 bases from V and 1 base from J, with 7 bases between.

This chain connects TRBV5-1 to TRBJ1-2, with D possibly being TRBD1 (6 bases). The CDR3 spans 15 residues. The germline V and J ends were trimmed by 6 bases and 4 bases, with 19 bases remaining between them. Germline V gene data show CDR1 as SGHRS and CDR2 as YFSETQ. CDR3 DNA: TGCGCCAGCACCCTGGGGGCTGGGACAAGCTATGGCTACACCTTC. It yields the protein CASTLGAGTSYGYTF. Full variable domain (missing parts from reference TRBV5-1 and TRBJ1-2): KAGVTQTPRYLIKTRGQQVTLSCSPISGHRSVSWYQQTPGQGLQFLFEYFSETQRNKGNFPGRFSGRQFSNSRSEMNVSTLELGDSALYLCASTLGAGTSYGYTFGSGTRLTVV.

The V call is TRBV4-2, the J call TRBJ1-5, with D perhaps TRBD1 (5 bases). Germline V gene sequence: CDR1 LGHNA, CDR2 YNFKEQ. Trimming removed 0 bases at V and 2 bases at J, with 11 bases between. The CDR3 is made up of 16 amino acids. The CDR3 coding sequence is TGTGCCAGCAGCCAAGACCGTCTAGGGGGCAATCAGCCCCAGCATTTT. Translation: CASSQDRLGGNQPQHF.

The chain has TRBV7-6 and TRBJ2-7, with TRBD2 identical over 11 bases. V lost 5 bases to trimming and J lost 4 bases; unmatched junction nucleotides: 13. The germline V gene has CDR1 SGHVS and CDR2 FNYEAQ. The CDR3 has 17 amino acids. As DNA, the CDR3 is TGTGCCAGCAGCCAACTCAGAACCGGGACTAGCGGTTACGAGCAGTACTTC. Translating it yields CASSQLRTGTSGYEQYF.

V and J are TRBV6-5 and TRBJ2-7, with D tentatively TRBD1 (5 bases). Looked up from germline, CDR1 is MNHEY and CDR2 is SVGAGI. The length of the CDR3 is 12 residues. V was trimmed by 8 bases and J by 3 bases, leaving 11 bases between them. The CDR3 here is CASGLTVYEQYF. DNA of the CDR3: TGTGCCAGCGGGTTGACAGTCTACGAGCAGTACTTC.

The chain joins TRBV7-9 to TRBJ2-3; D might be TRBD2 (6 bases). In germline, CDR1 is SEHNR, CDR2 FQNEAQ (reference sequence). The V end was cut by 1 base, the J end by 3 bases, with 11 bases between. CDR3 length: 15 amino acids. CDR3 in DNA: TGTGCCAGCAGCTTAGGAGGAGGGATTACAGATACGCAGTATTTT. Translation: CASSLGGGITDTQYF.

This chain uses TRBV7-9 with TRBJ2-1; tentatively, D is TRBD2 (6 bases). The CDR3 is 13 residues long. The V gene lost 4 bases and the J gene lost 6 bases, with 10 bases spanning the gap. Germline assignment: CDR1 SEHNR and CDR2 FQNEAQ (reference sequence). CDR3 sequence (DNA): TGTGCCAGCAGCTCCCGCGGGGCCAATGAGCAGTTCTTC. It translates to CASSSRGANEQFF.

V is TRBV5-4 and J is TRBJ1-2; D perhaps matches TRBD1 (5 bases). The CDR3 loop spans 13 amino acids. CDR1 is SGHNT and CDR2 is YYREEE in the germline V gene (reference sequence). V dropped 3 bases and J dropped 4 bases, with 10 bases sitting between them. CDR3 DNA sequence: TGTGCCAGCAGCTCCTCTGACAGCTATGGCTACACCTTC. The encoded protein is CASSSSDSYGYTF.

The chain has TRBV6-5 and TRBJ2-2, with D possibly TRBD2 on 5 matching bases. V was clipped by 2 bases and J by 7 bases, with 8 bases between them. The CDR3 contains 13 residues. In germline, CDR1 is MNHEY, CDR2 SVGAGI. CDR3 amino acids: CASSYTGSGELFF. The CDR3 bases are TGTGCCAGCAGTTACACGGGAAGCGGGGAGCTGTTTTTT.

The CDR3 region is CTSSQDSAGGDNEQYF. The CDR3 bases are TGCACCAGCAGCCAAGATTCAGCGGGAGGTGACAACGAGCAGTACTTC. This sequence joins TRBV1 and TRBJ2-7; the table names TRBD2, a call not compared with the DNA. TRBV1 is labeled a pseudogene. CDR3 length equals 16 residues.

As DNA, the CDR3 is TGCGCCAGTAGTAAGGGAGGGTCCACAGATACGCAGTATTTT. This codes for CASSKGGSTDTQYF. The chain has TRBV5-1 and TRBJ2-3; 7 bases align to TRBD2. Germline V gene sequence: CDR1 SGHRS, CDR2 YFSETQ. CDR3 length: 14 amino acids. V gave up 8 bases and J gave up 2 bases; unmatched junction bases: 8.

The J gene is TRBJ2-5, the V gene TRBV2, with D hard to call. Trimming took off 8 bases at V and 9 bases at J, with 10 bases between the two ends. The V gene's germline CDR1 is SNHLY and CDR2 FYNNEI. The CDR3 has 10 residues. CDR3 loop: CASAVEAQYF. Here the CDR3 DNA reads TGTGCCAGCGCGGTCGAGGCCCAGTACTTC.

V gene TRBV28 combines with J gene TRBJ2-7; TRBD2 might be the D (5 bases). The V end lost 5 bases, the J end lost 4 bases, and 15 bases lay between the germline ends. The CDR3 runs 14 residues. The germline V gene has CDR1 MDHEN and CDR2 SYDVKM. The CDR3 region has the DNA TGTGCCAGCAGTACCGGTGGAGGAACGTACGAGCAGTACTTC. It specifies CASSTGGGTYEQYF.

The rearrangement links TRBV5-6 to TRBJ1-1; a possible D gene is TRBD1 (5 bases). Germline lookup yields CDR1 SGHDT and CDR2 YYEEEE. Trimming shortened V by 4 bases and J by 11 bases, and 15 bases separated the two germline ends. The CDR3 extends over 12 amino acids. This CDR3 reads CASSGMGQAAFF. CDR3 DNA sequence: TGTGCCAGCAGCGGCATGGGGCAGGCGGCTTTCTTT.